The present T cell receptor (beta chain) was sequenced within a study of blood T cell repertoires in COVID-19. Study details: COVID-19 samples collected from the United States, Italy and Spain covered acute and convalescent phases. Nucleic acid was either cDNA or gDNA, and it came from T cells, B-cell-depleted T cells, or PBMCs.

Per the study methods: Amplification with reference gene primers provided the estimates of nucleated cell counts. TCRdb's table, derived via immunoSEQ multiplex PCR, lists solely in-frame clones and lacks some. V and J calls and clone size are those listed in that table; D and trimming were worked out from the DNA. The table lists some 200,000 clones, 70% to 90% of them singletons, with less than 8% in the top ten. CDR1 is MNHEY and CDR2 is SVGAGI in the germline V gene. CDR3 size: 15 residues. Trimming removed 5 bases from V and 8 bases from J; junction bases left unmatched: 8. The TCR originated in a woman aged 45-65 years with active or convalescent COVID-19. The sample was peripheral blood. The chain is built from TRBV6-5 and TRBJ2-3; 12 bases align to TRBD2. CDR3 nucleotides: TGTGCCAGCAGTAGTACTAGCGGGGGGTCCGTTACGCAGTATTTT. It encodes CASSSTSGGSVTQYF.